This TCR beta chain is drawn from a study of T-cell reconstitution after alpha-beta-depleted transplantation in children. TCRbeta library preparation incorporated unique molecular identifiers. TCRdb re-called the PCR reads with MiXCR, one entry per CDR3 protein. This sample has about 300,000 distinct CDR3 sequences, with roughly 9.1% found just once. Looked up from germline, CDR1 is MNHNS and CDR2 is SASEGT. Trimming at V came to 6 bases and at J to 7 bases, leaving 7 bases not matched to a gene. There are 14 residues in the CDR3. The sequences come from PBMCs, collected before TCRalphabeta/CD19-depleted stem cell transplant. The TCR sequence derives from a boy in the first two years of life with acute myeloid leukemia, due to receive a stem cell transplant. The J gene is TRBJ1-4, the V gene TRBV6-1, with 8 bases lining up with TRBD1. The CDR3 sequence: CASSHRGNGEKLFF. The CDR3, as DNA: TGTGCCAGCAGCCACAGGGGGAATGGTGAAAAACTGTTTTTT.